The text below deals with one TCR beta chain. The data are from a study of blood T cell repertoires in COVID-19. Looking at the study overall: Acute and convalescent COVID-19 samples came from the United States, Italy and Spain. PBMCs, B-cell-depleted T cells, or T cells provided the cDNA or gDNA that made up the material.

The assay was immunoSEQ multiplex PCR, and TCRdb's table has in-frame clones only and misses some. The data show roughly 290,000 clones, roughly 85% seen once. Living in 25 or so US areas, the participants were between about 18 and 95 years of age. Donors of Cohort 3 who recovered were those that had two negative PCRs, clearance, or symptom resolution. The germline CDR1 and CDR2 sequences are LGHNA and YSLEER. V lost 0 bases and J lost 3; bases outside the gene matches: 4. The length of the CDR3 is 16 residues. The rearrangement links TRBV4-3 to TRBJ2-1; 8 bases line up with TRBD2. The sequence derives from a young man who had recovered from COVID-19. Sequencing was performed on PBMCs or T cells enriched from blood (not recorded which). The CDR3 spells CASSQEISGDYNEQFF. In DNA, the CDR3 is TGCGCCAGCAGCCAAGAGATTAGCGGGGACTACAATGAGCAGTTCTTC.